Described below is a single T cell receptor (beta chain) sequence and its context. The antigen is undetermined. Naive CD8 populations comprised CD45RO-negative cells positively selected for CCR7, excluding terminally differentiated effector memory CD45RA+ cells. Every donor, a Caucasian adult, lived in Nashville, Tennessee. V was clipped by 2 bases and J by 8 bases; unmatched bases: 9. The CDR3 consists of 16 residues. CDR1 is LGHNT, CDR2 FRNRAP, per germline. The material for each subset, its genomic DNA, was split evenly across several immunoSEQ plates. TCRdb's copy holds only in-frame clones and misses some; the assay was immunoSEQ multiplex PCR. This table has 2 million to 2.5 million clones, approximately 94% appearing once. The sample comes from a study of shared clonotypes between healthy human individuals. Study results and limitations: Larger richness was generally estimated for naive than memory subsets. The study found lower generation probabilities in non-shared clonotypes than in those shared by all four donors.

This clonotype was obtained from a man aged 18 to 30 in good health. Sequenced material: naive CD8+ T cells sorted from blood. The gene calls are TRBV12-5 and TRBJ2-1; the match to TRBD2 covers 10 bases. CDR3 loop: CASGLSPSGSNDEQFF. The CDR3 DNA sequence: TGTGCTAGTGGTTTGTCCCCTAGCGGGAGTAATGATGAGCAGTTCTTC.